A single sample is the source of the 5 T cell receptor beta chains below, sequenced in a study of T cells in Graves' hyperthyroidism and ophthalmopathy. It was RNA transcripts that yielded the amplified TCR beta CDR3 regions. Initially, a first-round RT-PCR of the TCR CDR3 employed the HTBI primer set. MiXCR was run by TCRdb on the multiplex PCR reads, yielding one entry per CDR3 protein. Here the sample spans around 400,000 distinct CDR3 sequences, about a sixth being singletons. Sequenced: blood. These receptors were taken from a young woman with Graves' hyperthyroidism that later progressed to Graves' ophthalmopathy.

This clonotype was seen many times. The chain employs TRBV28 and TRBJ2-1; perhaps TRBD1 as D (5 bases). From germline, CDR1 is MDHEN and CDR2 SYDVKM. The CDR3 consists of 15 residues. The germline V and J ends were trimmed by 5 bases and 0 bases, with 11 bases remaining between them. CDR3 nucleotide sequence: TGTGCCAGCAGTCCCCTGGGGCCCTCCTACAATGAGCAGTTCTTC. This codes for CASSPLGPSYNEQFF.

This clonotype appeared many times. This chain uses TRBV6-2 or TRBV6-3 with TRBJ2-7; D not resolved. The CDR3 has 14 residues. V lost 4 bases and J 3 bases, leaving 13 bases between the germline ends. The germline V gene has CDR1 MNHEY and CDR2 SVGEGT. The CDR3 region has the DNA TGTGCCAGCAGTTCGGATCAAGGCGACTACGAGCAGTACTTC. This gives the protein CASSSDQGDYEQYF.

Concerning this clonotype: One base away lies a much larger clone, so this may be a sequencing read error. This chain joins TRBV24-1 and TRBJ2-3; 7 bases map to TRBD2. Per the germline V gene, CDR1 is KGHDR and CDR2 is SFDVKD. The CDR3 is 15 residues long. The CDR3 DNA reads TGTGCCGCCAGTGTAGGCGGGAGTGACACAGATACGCAGTATTTT. It yields the protein CAASVGGSDTDTQYF.

This clonotype came up a few times. V usage is TRBV6-1 and J usage is TRBJ1-5, with D tentatively TRBD1 (6 bases). The V gene lost 6 bases and the J gene lost 2 bases, with 23 bases spanning the gap. Germline assignment: CDR1 MNHNS and CDR2 SASEGT. The CDR3 covers 18 residues. This CDR3 is CASSPTGTSVWGNQPQHF. CDR3 bases: TGTGCCAGCAGCCCTACCGGGACAAGCGTTTGGGGCAATCAGCCCCAGCATTTT.

This clonotype was observed at least ten times. This chain links TRBV20-1 with TRBJ2-3; TRBD1 might be the D (6 bases). This CDR3 is built from 15 residues. V dropped 8 bases and J dropped 0 bases, with 18 bases sitting between them. CDR1 and CDR2 (germline): DFQATT, SNEGSKA (reference sequence). CDR3 DNA sequence: TGCAGTACACACGACAGGTCAAAAAGCACAGATACGCAGTATTTT. Its protein product is CSTHDRSKSTDTQYF.